The entry below describes one T cell receptor beta chain. This CDR3 has 14 amino acids. Germline CDR1 and CDR2: SGHRS and YFSETQ. Trimming stripped 0 bases from V and 2 bases from J, with 8 bases between. Per the study methods: Reference gene primer amplification gave estimated nucleated cell counts. Generated by immunoSEQ multiplex PCR, the TCRdb table keeps only in-frame clones and is missing some. D and trimming come from the DNA, and the V and J calls and clone size come from that table. The table includes 200,000 to 250,000 clones, roughly 85% detected once. This entry is derived from a study of blood T cell repertoires in COVID-19.

The sequenced material came from peripheral blood. The receptor was derived from a man aged 35-49 years with acute or convalescent COVID-19. This sequence joins TRBV5-1 and TRBJ2-5, with D possibly matching TRBD2 (6 bases). The CDR3 coding sequence is TGCGCCAGCAGCTTGGTCGGGGGTCAAGAGACCCAGTACTTC. Protein sequence: CASSLVGGQETQYF.